The next 20 T cell receptor beta chains were all read from a single sample in a study of T cells in Graves' hyperthyroidism and ophthalmopathy. Amplification of TCR beta CDR3 regions used RNA as the template. Using the HTBI primer set, a first-round RT-PCR was run on the TCR CDR3. Each CDR3 protein is one row after TCRdb ran MiXCR on the multiplex PCR reads. The sample has about 640,000 distinct CDR3 sequences, roughly 20% seen once; the top ten hold under 35%. The sequencing sample was made of blood. All receptors derive from a man aged 25 to 45 with Graves' ophthalmopathy.

Only a few counts were recorded for this clonotype. The chain has TRBV5-1 and TRBJ2-1; 12 bases are shared with TRBD2. Germline CDR1 SGHRS, CDR2 YFSETQ. The CDR3 totals 17 residues. Trimming removed 4 bases from V and 9 bases from J; junction bases left unmatched: 14. The CDR3 DNA sequence: TGCGCCAGCAGCAGAGGACTAGCGGGAAAACCGGAGAGTGAGCAGTTCTTC. Its translation: CASSRGLAGKPESEQFF.

The chain has TRBV6-1 and TRBJ2-4; no clear D. The germline gives CDR1 MNHNS, CDR2 SASEGT. The CDR3 loop spans 15 amino acids. The germline V and J ends were trimmed by 7 bases and 0 bases, with 13 bases remaining between them. Written as DNA, the CDR3 is TGTGCCAGCACCCGAGACTCTCTAGCCAAAAACATTCAGTACTTC. It yields the protein CASTRDSLAKNIQYF.

V usage is TRBV14 and J usage is TRBJ1-2; D gene uncertain. Looked up from germline, CDR1 is SGHDN and CDR2 is FVKESK. The CDR3 is 13 amino acids. Deletions cut 5 bases from V and 3 bases from J, with 10 bases between. The CDR3 DNA reads as TGTGCCAGCAGCGTAGACGGGTACTATGGCTACACCTTC. It encodes CASSVDGYYGYTF.

This clonotype has a handful of counts. The V call is TRBV12-3 or TRBV12-4, the J call TRBJ1-4; D ambiguous. This CDR3 has 15 amino acids. V lost 4 bases and J 0 bases, leaving 9 bases between the germline ends. The CDR3 is CASSSSLTTNEKLFF. The CDR3 DNA reads as TGTGCCAGCAGTTCCAGCCTTACAACTAATGAAAAACTGTTTTTT.

Concerning this clonotype: A much larger clone is a single base away; this may be a read error. This chain links TRBV7-2 with TRBJ2-5; 8 nucleotides match TRBD2. With 3 bases clipped from V and 2 bases from J, the junction kept 5 bases outside the gene matches. The CDR3 runs to 15 residues. CDR1 SGHTA and CDR2 FQGNSA come from the germline V gene. This CDR3 is CASSFGGVGQETQYF. The DNA for the CDR3 is TGTGCCAGCAGCTTCGGGGGGGTGGGGCAAGAGACCCAGTACTTC.

The chain uses TRBV10-2 and TRBJ1-1; TRBD1 aligns across 7 bases. CDR3 length equals 16 residues. V was clipped by 6 bases and J by 4 bases; unmatched bases: 14. The germline CDR1 and CDR2 sequences are WSHSY and SAAADI. Written as DNA, the CDR3 is TGCGCCAGCAGCGAATACCAAAGGGGGCTGGGCACTGAAGCTTTCTTT. It encodes CASSEYQRGLGTEAFF.

The DNA for the CDR3 is TGTGCCTGGAGTAGGGACAAATACAATGAGCAGTTCTTC. Residues: CAWSRDKYNEQFF. The genes are TRBV30 and TRBJ2-1; tentatively, D is TRBD1 (6 bases). The germline V gene has CDR1 GTSNPN and CDR2 SVGIG (reference sequence). The V and J ends lost 2 bases and 4 bases respectively, with 9 bases between them. The CDR3 has 13 amino acids.

This sequence joins TRBV27 and TRBJ2-7; D is unclear. V was shortened by 3 bases and J by 6 bases, with 15 bases between the two germline ends. The CDR3 has 14 residues. In germline, CDR1 is MNHEY, CDR2 SMNVEV (reference sequence). The CDR3 DNA reads as TGTGCCAGCAGTTTTGGTCCGACGTCTGGCGAGCAGTACTTC. This translates into CASSFGPTSGEQYF.

V is TRBV6-1 and J is TRBJ1-2, with D perhaps matching TRBD1 (5 bases). Looked up from germline, CDR1 is MNHNS and CDR2 is SASEGT. V was clipped by 0 bases and J by 2 bases, with 10 bases between them. The CDR3 runs to 15 residues. The CDR3 is CASSEALTANYGYTF. The CDR3 DNA follows: TGTGCCAGCAGTGAAGCTCTGACAGCGAACTATGGCTACACCTTC.

The V gene is TRBV7-2, the J gene TRBJ2-7; TRBD1 agrees at 11 bases. This CDR3 comprises 14 residues. CDR1 and CDR2 (germline): SGHTA, FQGNSA. V was clipped by 8 bases and J by 6 bases; unmatched bases: 9. The CDR3 loop reads CASLRDRGVGEQYF. The DNA of the CDR3 is TGTGCCAGCCTAAGGGACAGGGGGGTAGGCGAGCAGTACTTC.

This clonotype occurred a few times. The chain links TRBV10-1 to TRBJ2-3, with 7 bases lining up with TRBD1. There are 15 residues in the CDR3. In germline, CDR1 is WNHNN, CDR2 SYGVQD (reference sequence). J gave up 2 bases and V 6 bases, and 8 bases lay outside the gene matches. The CDR3 is CASRSGTANTDTQYF. CDR3 nucleotide sequence: TGCGCCAGCAGATCCGGGACAGCAAACACAGATACGCAGTATTTT.

Many counts were recorded for this clonotype. This chain uses TRBV3-1 with TRBJ2-7; D may be TRBD2 (5 bases). The CDR3 has 16 amino acids. The V end lost 0 bases, the J end lost 0 bases, and 12 bases lay between the germline ends. The germline V gene has CDR1 LGHDT and CDR2 YNNKEL (reference sequence). DNA for the CDR3: TGTGCCAGCAGCCAAGATGACTACCCAAGCTCCTACGAGCAGTACTTC. Protein: CASSQDDYPSSYEQYF.

The V and J genes are TRBV13 and TRBJ1-1; D is undetermined. In germline, CDR1 is PRHDT, CDR2 FYEKMQ (reference sequence). The CDR3 consists of 12 residues. Trimming cost V 3 bases and J 4 bases, with 6 bases left between them. CDR3 in DNA: TGTGCCAGCAGCTTCGTACTCACTGAAGCTTTCTTT. Translated, it gives CASSFVLTEAFF. Full variable domain (missing parts from reference TRBV13 and TRBJ1-1): AAGVIQSPRHLIKEKRETATLKCYPIPRHDTVYWYQQGPGQDPQFLISFYEKMQSDKGSIPDRFSAQQFSDYHSELNMSSLELGDSALYFCASSFVLTEAFFGQGTRLTVV.

This clonotype turned up a few times. V is TRBV7-2 and J is TRBJ1-5; D may be TRBD1 (6 bases). CDR1 SGHTA and CDR2 FQGNSA come from the germline V gene. CDR3 length: 17 residues. V was clipped by 1 base and J by 1 base, with 14 bases between them. CDR3 amino acids: CASSLVGQGKSNQPQHF. As DNA, the CDR3 is TGTGCCAGCAGCTTAGTGGGGCAGGGGAAAAGCAATCAGCCCCAGCATTTT.

This clonotype was counted only a few times. The CDR3 nucleotides are TGTGCCAGCAGCCCAAGAGGACAGTTCACAGATACGCAGTATTTT. Translation: CASSPRGQFTDTQYF. V usage is TRBV6-1 and J usage is TRBJ2-3, with D possibly TRBD1 on 6 matching bases. The germline V gene encodes CDR1 MNHNS and CDR2 SASEGT. Trimming pared 6 bases from V and 2 bases from J, leaving 15 bases between. This CDR3 is 15 amino acids long.

This clonotype was found many times. The chain couples TRBV28 to TRBJ2-7; no firm D call. The ends were cut back, 5 bases at V and 2 bases at J, with 10 bases in the middle. Germline values: CDR1 MDHEN, CDR2 SYDVKM. This CDR3 spans 13 amino acids. The CDR3 coding sequence is TGTGCCAGCAGTCGTGACAAGCCCTACGAGCAGTACTTC. Translating gives CASSRDKPYEQYF.

This clonotype was observed a few times. This chain joins TRBV27 and TRBJ2-7; no reliable D call. V was clipped by 2 bases and J by 2 bases, with 7 bases between them. Germline-derived CDR1 and CDR2 are MNHEY and SMNVEV (reference sequence). This CDR3 has 13 residues. The CDR3 DNA sequence: TGTGCCAGCAGTTTACTGGTGGCCTACGAGCAGTACTTC. It translates to CASSLLVAYEQYF.

The chain uses TRBV28 and TRBJ2-1; unclear D gene. Germline lookup yields CDR1 MDHEN and CDR2 SYDVKM. The CDR3 contains 13 residues. V was trimmed by 5 bases and J by 8 bases, leaving 13 bases between them. CDR3 protein: CASSAPNNDEQFF. The CDR3 DNA is TGTGCCAGCAGTGCCCCAAACAATGATGAGCAGTTCTTC.

V is TRBV20-1 and J is TRBJ2-2; no clear D. The germline gives CDR1 DFQATT, CDR2 SNEGSKA (reference sequence). The length of the CDR3 is 12 residues. Trimming took 0 bases from V and 4 from J, leaving 3 bases between them. Here the CDR3 reads CSARDITGELFF. For the CDR3, the DNA is TGCAGTGCTAGAGATATCACCGGGGAGCTGTTTTTT.

This clonotype was picked up a small number of times. The chain joins TRBV19 to TRBJ1-2; possible D gene TRBD1, 5 bases. This CDR3 contains 13 residues. V was cut by 6 bases and J by 2 bases, with 10 bases left in between. Germline-derived CDR1 and CDR2 are LNHDA and SQIVND (reference sequence). The CDR3 loop reads CASRIDSNYGYTF. CDR3 sequence (DNA): TGTGCCAGTAGGATCGACAGCAACTATGGCTACACCTTC. The variable domain in full, completed from reference TRBV19 and TRBJ1-2, reads DGGITQSPKYLFRKEGQNVTLSCEQNLNHDAMYWYRQDPGQGLRLIYYSQIVNDFQKGDIAEGYSVSREKKESFPLTVTSAQKNPTAFYLCASRIDSNYGYTFGSGTRLTVV.